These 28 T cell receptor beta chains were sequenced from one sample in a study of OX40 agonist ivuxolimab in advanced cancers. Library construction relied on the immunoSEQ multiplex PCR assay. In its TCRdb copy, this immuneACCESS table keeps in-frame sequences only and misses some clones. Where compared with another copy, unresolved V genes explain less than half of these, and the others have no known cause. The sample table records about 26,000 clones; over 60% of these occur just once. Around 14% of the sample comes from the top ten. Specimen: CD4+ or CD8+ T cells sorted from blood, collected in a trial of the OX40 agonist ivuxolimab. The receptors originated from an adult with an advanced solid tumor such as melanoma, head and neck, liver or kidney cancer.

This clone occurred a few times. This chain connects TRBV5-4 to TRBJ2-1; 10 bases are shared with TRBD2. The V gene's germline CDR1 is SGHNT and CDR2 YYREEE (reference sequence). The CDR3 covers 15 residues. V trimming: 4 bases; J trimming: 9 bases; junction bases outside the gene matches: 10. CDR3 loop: CASSPTQRGGAEQFF. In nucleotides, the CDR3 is TGTGCCAGCAGCCCGACTCAGCGGGGGGGCGCTGAGCAGTTCTTC. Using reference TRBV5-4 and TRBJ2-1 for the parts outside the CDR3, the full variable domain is ETGVTQSPTHLIKTRGQQVTLRCSSQSGHNTVSWYQQALGQGPQFIFQYYREEENGRGNFPPRFSGLQFPNYSSELNVNALELDDSALYLCASSPTQRGGAEQFFGPGTRLTVL.

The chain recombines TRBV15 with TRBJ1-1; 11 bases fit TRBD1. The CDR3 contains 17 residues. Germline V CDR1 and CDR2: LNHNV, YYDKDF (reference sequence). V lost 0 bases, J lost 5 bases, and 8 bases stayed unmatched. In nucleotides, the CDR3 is TGTGCCACCAGCAGAGAGGGGACAGGGGGTTTGCGAACTGAAGCTTTCTTT. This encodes CATSREGTGGLRTEAFF.

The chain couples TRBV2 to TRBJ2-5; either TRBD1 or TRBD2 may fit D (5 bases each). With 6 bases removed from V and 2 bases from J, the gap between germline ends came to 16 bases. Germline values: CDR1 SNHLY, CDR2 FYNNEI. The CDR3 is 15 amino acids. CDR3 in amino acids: CASSFPGWGQETQYF. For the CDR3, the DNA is TGTGCCAGCAGCTTCCCGGGGTGGGGGCAAGAGACCCAGTACTTC.

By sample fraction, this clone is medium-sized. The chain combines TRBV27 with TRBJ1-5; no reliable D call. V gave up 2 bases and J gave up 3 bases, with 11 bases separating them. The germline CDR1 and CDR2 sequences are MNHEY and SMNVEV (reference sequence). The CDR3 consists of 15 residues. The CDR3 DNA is TGTGCCAGCAGTTTACCACCGGACCTCAATCAGCCCCAGCATTTT. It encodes CASSLPPDLNQPQHF.

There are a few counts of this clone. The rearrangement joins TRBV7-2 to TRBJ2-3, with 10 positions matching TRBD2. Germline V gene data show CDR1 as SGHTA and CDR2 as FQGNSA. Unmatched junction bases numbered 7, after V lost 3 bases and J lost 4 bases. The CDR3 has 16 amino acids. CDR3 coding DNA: TGTGCCAGCAGCTTCCTTAGCGGGGGGCGGGCAGATACGCAGTATTTT. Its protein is CASSFLSGGRADTQYF.

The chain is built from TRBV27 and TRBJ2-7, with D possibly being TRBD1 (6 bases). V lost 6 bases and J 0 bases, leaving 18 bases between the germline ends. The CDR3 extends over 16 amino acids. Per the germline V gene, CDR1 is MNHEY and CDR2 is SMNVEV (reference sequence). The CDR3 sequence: CASSKLQGWSSYEQYF. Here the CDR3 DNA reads TGTGCCAGCAGCAAACTACAGGGATGGAGCTCCTACGAGCAGTACTTC.

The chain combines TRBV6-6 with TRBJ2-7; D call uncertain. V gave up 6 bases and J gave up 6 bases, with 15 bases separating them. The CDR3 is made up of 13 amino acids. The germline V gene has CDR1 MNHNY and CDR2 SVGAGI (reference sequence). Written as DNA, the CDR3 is TGTGCCAGCAGGGACCCAAAGGGTGGCGAGCAGTACTTC. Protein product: CASRDPKGGEQYF.

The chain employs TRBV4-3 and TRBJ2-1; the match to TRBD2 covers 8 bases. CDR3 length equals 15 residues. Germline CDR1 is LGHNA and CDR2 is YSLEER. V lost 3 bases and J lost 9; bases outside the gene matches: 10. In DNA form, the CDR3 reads TGCGCCAGCAGCCAGGGGCGGGGGGCCTTCGGTGAGCAGTTCTTC. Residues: CASSQGRGAFGEQFF.

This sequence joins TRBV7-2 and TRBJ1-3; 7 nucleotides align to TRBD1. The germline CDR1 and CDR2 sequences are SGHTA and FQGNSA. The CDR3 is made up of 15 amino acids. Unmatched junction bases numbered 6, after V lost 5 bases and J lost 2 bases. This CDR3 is CASSLPQGTGNTIYF. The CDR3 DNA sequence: TGTGCCAGCAGCCTTCCACAGGGGACTGGAAACACCATATATTTT.

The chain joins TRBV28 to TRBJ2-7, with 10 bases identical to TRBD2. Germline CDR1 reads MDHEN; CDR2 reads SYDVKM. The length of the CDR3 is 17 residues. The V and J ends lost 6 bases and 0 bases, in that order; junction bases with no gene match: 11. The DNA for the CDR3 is TGTGCCAGCAGCCTAGGGAGGACTAGCGGACTCTCCTACGAGCAGTACTTC. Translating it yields CASSLGRTSGLSYEQYF.

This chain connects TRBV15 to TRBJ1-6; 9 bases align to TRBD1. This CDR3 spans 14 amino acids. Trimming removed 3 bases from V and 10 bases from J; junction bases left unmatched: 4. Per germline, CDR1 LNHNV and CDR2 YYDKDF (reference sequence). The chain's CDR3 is CATSRGQGRSPLHF. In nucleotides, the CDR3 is TGTGCCACCAGCAGGGGACAGGGTCGATCACCCCTCCACTTT.

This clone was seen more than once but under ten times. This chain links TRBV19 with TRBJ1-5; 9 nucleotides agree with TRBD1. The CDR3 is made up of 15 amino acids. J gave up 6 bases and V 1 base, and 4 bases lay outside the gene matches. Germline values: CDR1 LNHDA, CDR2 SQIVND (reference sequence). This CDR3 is CASSIGGQGGQPQHF. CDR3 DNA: TGTGCCAGTAGTATAGGGGGACAGGGTGGTCAGCCCCAGCATTTT.

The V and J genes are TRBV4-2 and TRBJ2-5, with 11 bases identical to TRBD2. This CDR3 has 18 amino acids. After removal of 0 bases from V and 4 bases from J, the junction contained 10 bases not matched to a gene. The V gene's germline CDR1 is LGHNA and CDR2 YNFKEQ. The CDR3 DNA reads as TGTGCCAGCAGCCAAGATGCTGTAGCGGGGGGGCATGGAGAGACCCAGTACTTC. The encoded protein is CASSQDAVAGGHGETQYF.

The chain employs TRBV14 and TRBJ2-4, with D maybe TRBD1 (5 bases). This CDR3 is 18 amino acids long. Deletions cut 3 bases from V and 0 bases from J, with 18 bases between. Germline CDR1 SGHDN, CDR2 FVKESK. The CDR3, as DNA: TGTGCCAGCAGCCAGGGGCTCCGAGGCGGAATAGCCAAAAACATTCAGTACTTC. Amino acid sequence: CASSQGLRGGIAKNIQYF. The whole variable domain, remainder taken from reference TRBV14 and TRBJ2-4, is EAGVTQFPSHSVIEKGQTVTLRCDPISGHDNLYWYRRVMGKEIKFLLHFVKESKQDESGMPNNRFLAERTGGTYSTLKVQPAELEDSGVYFCASSQGLRGGIAKNIQYFGAGTRLSVL.

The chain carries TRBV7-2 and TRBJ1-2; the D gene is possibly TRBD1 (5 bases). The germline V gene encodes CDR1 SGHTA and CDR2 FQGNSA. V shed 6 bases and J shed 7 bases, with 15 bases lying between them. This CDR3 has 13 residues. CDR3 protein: CASRRLGPFGYTF. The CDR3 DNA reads TGTGCCAGCAGGAGACTGGGACCGTTTGGCTACACCTTC.

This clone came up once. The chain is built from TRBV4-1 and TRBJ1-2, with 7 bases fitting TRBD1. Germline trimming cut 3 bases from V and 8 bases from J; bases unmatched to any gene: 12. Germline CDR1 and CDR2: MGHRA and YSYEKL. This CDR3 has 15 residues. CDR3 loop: CASSHIRQGREGYTF. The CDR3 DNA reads TGCGCCAGCAGCCACATTAGACAGGGAAGAGAAGGCTACACCTTC.

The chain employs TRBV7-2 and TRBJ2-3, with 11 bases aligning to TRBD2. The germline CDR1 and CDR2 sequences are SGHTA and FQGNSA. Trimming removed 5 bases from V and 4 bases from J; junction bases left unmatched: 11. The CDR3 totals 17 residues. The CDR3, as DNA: TGTGCCAGCAGCCGCGACCCTAGCGGGGGGCCGCCAGATACGCAGTATTTT. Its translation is CASSRDPSGGPPDTQYF. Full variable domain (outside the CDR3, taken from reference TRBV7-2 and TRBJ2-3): GAGVSQSPSNKVTEKGKDVELRCDPISGHTALYWYRQSLGQGLEFLIYFQGNSAPDKSGLPSDRFSAERTGGSVSTLTIQRTQQEDSAVYLCASSRDPSGGPPDTQYFGPGTRLTVL.

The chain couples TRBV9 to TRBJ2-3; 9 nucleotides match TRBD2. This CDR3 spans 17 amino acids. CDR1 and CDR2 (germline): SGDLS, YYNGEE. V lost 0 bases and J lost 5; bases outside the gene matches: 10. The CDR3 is CASSVVPAGGPLDTQYF. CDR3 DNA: TGTGCCAGCAGCGTAGTCCCGGCGGGGGGGCCTTTAGATACGCAGTATTTT.

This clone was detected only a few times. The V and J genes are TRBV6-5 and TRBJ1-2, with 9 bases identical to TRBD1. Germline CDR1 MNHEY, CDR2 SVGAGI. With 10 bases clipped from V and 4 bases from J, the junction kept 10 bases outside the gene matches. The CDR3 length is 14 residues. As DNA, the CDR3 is TGTGCCACCCTCAGGACAGGGGCAGCCTATGGCTACACCTTC. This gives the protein CATLRTGAAYGYTF.

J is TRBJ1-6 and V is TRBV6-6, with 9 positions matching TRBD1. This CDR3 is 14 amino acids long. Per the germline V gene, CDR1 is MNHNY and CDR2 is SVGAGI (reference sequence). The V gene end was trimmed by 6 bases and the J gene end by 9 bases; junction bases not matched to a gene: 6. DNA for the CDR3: TGTGCCAGCAGAGCAGACAGGGGGTCTTCACCCCTCCACTTT. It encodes CASRADRGSSPLHF.

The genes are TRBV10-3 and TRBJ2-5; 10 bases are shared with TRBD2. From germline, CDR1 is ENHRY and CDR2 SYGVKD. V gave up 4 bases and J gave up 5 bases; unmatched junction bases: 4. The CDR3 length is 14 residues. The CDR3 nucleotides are TGTGCCATCAGTGGCCCGGGACTAGCGGAGACCCAGTACTTC. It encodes CAISGPGLAETQYF.

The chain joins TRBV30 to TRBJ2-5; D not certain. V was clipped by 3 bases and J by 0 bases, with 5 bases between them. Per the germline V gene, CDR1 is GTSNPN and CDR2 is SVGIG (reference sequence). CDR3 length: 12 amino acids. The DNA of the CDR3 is TGTGCCTGGAGGAAGTACCAAGAGACCCAGTACTTC. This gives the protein CAWRKYQETQYF.

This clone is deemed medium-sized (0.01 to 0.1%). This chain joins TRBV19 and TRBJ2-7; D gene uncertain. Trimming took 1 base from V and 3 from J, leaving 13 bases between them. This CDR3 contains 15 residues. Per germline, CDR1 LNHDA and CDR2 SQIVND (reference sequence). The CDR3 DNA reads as TGTGCCAGTAGTATAGGGGAACAGCCACACTACGAGCAGTACTTC. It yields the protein CASSIGEQPHYEQYF.

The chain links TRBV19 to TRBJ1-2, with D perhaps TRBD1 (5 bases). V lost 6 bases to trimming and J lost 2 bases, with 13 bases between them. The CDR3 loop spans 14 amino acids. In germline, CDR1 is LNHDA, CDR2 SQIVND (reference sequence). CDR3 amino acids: CASRLVAGNYGYTF. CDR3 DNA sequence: TGTGCCAGTAGACTCGTGGCAGGGAACTATGGCTACACCTTC.

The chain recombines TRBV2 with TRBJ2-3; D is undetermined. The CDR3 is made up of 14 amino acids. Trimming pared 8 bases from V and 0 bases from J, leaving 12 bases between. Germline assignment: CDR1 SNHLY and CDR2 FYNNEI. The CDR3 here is CASLLGFSTDTQYF. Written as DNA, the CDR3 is TGTGCCAGCCTACTGGGCTTTAGCACAGATACGCAGTATTTT.

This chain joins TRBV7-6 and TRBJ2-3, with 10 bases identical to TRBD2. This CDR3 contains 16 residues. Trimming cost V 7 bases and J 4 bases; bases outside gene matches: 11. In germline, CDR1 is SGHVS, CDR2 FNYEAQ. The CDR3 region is CASIRTSGRSPDTQYF. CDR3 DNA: TGTGCCAGCATACGGACTAGCGGACGCAGTCCAGATACGCAGTATTTT.

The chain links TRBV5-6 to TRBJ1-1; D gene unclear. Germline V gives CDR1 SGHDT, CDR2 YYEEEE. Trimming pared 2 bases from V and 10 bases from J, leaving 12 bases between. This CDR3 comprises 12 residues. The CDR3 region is CASSLNTASAFF. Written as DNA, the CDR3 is TGTGCCAGCAGCTTAAACACGGCTTCAGCTTTCTTT.

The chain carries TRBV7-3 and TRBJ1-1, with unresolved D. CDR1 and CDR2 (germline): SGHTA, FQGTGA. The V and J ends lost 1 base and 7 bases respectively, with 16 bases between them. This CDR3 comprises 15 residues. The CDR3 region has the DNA TGTGCCAGCAGCTTAATACCGGAAGAGGGTTTTGAAGCTTTCTTT. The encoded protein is CASSLIPEEGFEAFF.